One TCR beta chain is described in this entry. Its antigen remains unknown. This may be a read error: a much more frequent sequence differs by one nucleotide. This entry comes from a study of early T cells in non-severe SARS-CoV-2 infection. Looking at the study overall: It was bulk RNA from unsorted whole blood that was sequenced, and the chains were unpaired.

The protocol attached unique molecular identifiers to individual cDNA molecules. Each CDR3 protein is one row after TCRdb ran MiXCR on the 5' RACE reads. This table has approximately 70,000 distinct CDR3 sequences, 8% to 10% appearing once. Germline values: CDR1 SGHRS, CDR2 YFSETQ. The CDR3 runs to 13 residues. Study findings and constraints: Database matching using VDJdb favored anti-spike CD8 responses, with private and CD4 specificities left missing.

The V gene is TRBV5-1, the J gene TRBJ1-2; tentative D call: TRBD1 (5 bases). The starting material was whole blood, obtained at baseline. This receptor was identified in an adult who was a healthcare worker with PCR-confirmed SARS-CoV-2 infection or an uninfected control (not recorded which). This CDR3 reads CTSSPTDNYGYTF. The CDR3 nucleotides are TGCACCAGCAGCCCGACAGATAACTATGGCTACACCTTC.